Following are 23 T cell receptor beta chains from one sample sequenced in a study of T cells in Graves' hyperthyroidism and ophthalmopathy. Amplification targeted TCR beta CDR3 regions from RNA transcripts. The primer set for the first-round RT-PCR of the TCR CDR3 was HTBI. A single record per CDR3 protein comes from TCRdb applying MiXCR to the multiplex PCR reads. Of more than 500,000 distinct CDR3 sequences listed, roughly 14% were seen once; the top ten hold approximately 4.2%. Sequencing used blood. Receptors were obtained from a woman aged 40 to 50 with Graves' ophthalmopathy.

Ten or more counts support this clonotype. This chain connects TRBV28 to TRBJ2-7; 8 bases match TRBD2. V trimming: 6 bases; J trimming: 9 bases; junction bases outside the gene matches: 4. CDR3 size: 11 residues. Looked up from germline, CDR1 is MDHEN and CDR2 is SYDVKM. In DNA form, the CDR3 reads TGTGCCAGCAGCTTCGGGGGGGTGCAGTACTTC. Translating it yields CASSFGGVQYF.

This clonotype was found a few times. The V and J genes are TRBV3-1 and TRBJ2-7, with 11 bases lining up with TRBD1. The V gene's germline CDR1 is LGHDT and CDR2 YNNKEL (reference sequence). The CDR3 loop spans 14 amino acids. The junction had 3 bases not matched to a gene; V was cut back by 3 bases and J by 5 bases. The CDR3 protein is CASSHGDRGNEQYF. The CDR3 DNA sequence: TGTGCCAGCAGCCATGGGGACAGGGGGAACGAGCAGTACTTC.

This clonotype was seen repeatedly, ten times or more. The rearrangement links TRBV5-1 to TRBJ2-2; D is perhaps TRBD2 (5 bases). CDR1 is SGHRS and CDR2 is YFSETQ in the germline V gene. V was pared by 1 base and J by 7 bases, with 8 bases between. The length of the CDR3 is 13 residues. The DNA for the CDR3 is TGCGCCAGCAGCTTGATCGGGAACGGGGAGCTGTTTTTT. Translating gives CASSLIGNGELFF.

This clonotype was seen repeatedly, ten times or more. The chain has TRBV6-1 and TRBJ2-2; D is unresolved. The length of the CDR3 is 11 residues. CDR1 MNHNS and CDR2 SASEGT come from the germline V gene. Trimming removed 4 bases from V and 6 bases from J, with 3 bases in between. For the CDR3, the DNA is TGTGCCAGCAGTGCCCCCGGGGAGCTGTTTTTT. It yields the protein CASSAPGELFF.

This clonotype was recorded many times. The chain recombines TRBV28 with TRBJ2-7; TRBD1 might be the D (5 bases). The CDR3 has 14 amino acids. CDR1 and CDR2 (germline): MDHEN, SYDVKM. V shed 3 bases and J shed 6 bases, with 15 bases lying between them. CDR3 coding DNA: TGTGCCAGCAGTTTGGACAATGCGGTTCTCGAGCAGTACTTC. Protein: CASSLDNAVLEQYF.

This clonotype was observed many times. V gene TRBV15 combines with J gene TRBJ1-1; no definite D call. This CDR3 region has 17 residues. Germline CDR1 and CDR2: LNHNV and YYDKDF (reference sequence). Trimming pared 0 bases from V and 1 base from J, leaving 15 bases between. The CDR3 DNA follows: TGTGCCACCAGCAGAGATATAGGGCCGCGCAGGAACACTGAAGCTTTCTTT. Protein product: CATSRDIGPRRNTEAFF.

This clonotype was detected many times. This rearrangement joins TRBV12-3 or TRBV12-4 to TRBJ1-2; TRBD1 is a possible D gene (6 bases). V lost 6 bases and J 8 bases, leaving 19 bases between the germline ends. The CDR3 sequence is 14 residues long. CDR3 in amino acids: CASRSTTGGGGYTF. The DNA for the CDR3 is TGTGCCAGCAGATCGACGACAGGAGGAGGAGGCTACACCTTC.

This clonotype has at least ten counts. The V and J genes are TRBV12-5 and TRBJ2-7, with a weak D call TRBD2 (7 bases). Germline-derived CDR1 and CDR2 are LGHNT and FRNRAP. CDR3 size: 16 residues. V dropped 7 bases and J dropped 2 bases, with 21 bases sitting between them. The chain's CDR3 is CASAQEGRGDPYEQYF. The CDR3 nucleotides read TGTGCTAGTGCCCAGGAGGGGAGGGGGGACCCCTACGAGCAGTACTTC.

This clonotype has ten or more counts. Here the CDR3 DNA reads TGTGCCTGGAGTTACCGACAGGGCCTGAATCAGCCCCAGCATTTT. Translated, it gives CAWSYRQGLNQPQHF. This sequence joins TRBV30 and TRBJ1-5; 7 bases are a match to TRBD1. CDR3 length: 15 amino acids. Per the germline V gene, CDR1 is GTSNPN and CDR2 is SVGIG (reference sequence). V shed 2 bases, J shed 4 bases, and the junction held 8 bases outside the gene matches. The whole variable domain, remainder taken from reference TRBV30 and TRBJ1-5, is SQTIHQWPATLVQPVGSPLSLECTVEGTSNPNLYWYRQAAGRGLQLLFYSVGIGQISSEVPQNLSASRPQDRQFILSSKKLLLSDSGFYLCAWSYRQGLNQPQHFGDGTRLSIL.

On this clonotype: One end of the junction does not line up with germline, which may come from a read error. The V and J genes are TRBV12-3 or TRBV12-4 and TRBJ2-3; D might be TRBD1 or TRBD2, each matching 5 bases. The CDR3 length is 13 residues. The CDR3 DNA reads as TGTGCCAGCACCTTTGAGGGCACAGGTACGCAGTATTTT. Amino acids: CASTFEGTGTQYF.

This clonotype was recorded a few times. The rearrangement links TRBV6-1 to TRBJ2-5, with D possibly matching TRBD2 (6 bases). The germline gives CDR1 MNHNS, CDR2 SASEGT. CDR3 length equals 14 residues. V was trimmed by 10 bases and J by 7 bases, leaving 22 bases between them. CDR3 loop: CATKEGLVRRTQYF. CDR3 nucleotides: TGTGCCACCAAGGAGGGCCTCGTCAGGAGGACCCAGTACTTC.

J is TRBJ1-1 and V is TRBV7-3; possible D gene TRBD1, 6 bases. The CDR3 has 15 residues. Germline lookup yields CDR1 SGHTA and CDR2 FQGTGA. V was shortened by 0 bases and J by 0 bases, with 8 bases between the two germline ends. The CDR3 region is CASSLTRTVNTEAFF. In DNA, the CDR3 is TGTGCCAGCAGCTTAACCCGGACAGTGAACACTGAAGCTTTCTTT.

This clonotype was recorded at least ten times. DNA for the CDR3: TGCAGCGTTGGGAGGGGGGAGACCCAGTACTTC. This codes for CSVGRGETQYF. The chain recombines TRBV29-1 with TRBJ2-5, with D possibly being TRBD1 or TRBD2 (6 bases each). V was clipped by 4 bases and J by 5 bases, with 8 bases between them. CDR1 and CDR2 from the germline V gene are SQVTM and ANQGSEA. The CDR3 totals 11 residues.

This clonotype was counted many times. A single base separates this from a much larger clone, so it may be a read error. The chain recombines TRBV25-1 with TRBJ2-7; D is unresolved. CDR3 length: 12 amino acids. Trimming left V 6 bases short and J 0 bases short, with 6 bases between. The V gene's germline CDR1 is MGHDK and CDR2 SYGVNS. The CDR3 coding sequence is TGTGCCAGCAGCGCGAGCTCCTACGAGCAGTACTTC. Its protein product is CASSASSYEQYF.

There are many counts of this clonotype. J is TRBJ1-5 and V is TRBV28; D is perhaps TRBD1 (5 bases). The CDR3 is 17 residues long. CDR1 is MDHEN and CDR2 is SYDVKM in the germline V gene. V shed 4 bases and J shed 3 bases, with 19 bases lying between them. The CDR3 region has the DNA TGTGCCAGCAGTTCAGGGTTGGGTGTCGGGAACAATCAGCCCCAGCATTTT. Its protein is CASSSGLGVGNNQPQHF.

At least ten counts were recorded for this clonotype. The chain has TRBV24-1 and TRBJ2-7; D unresolved. V was clipped by 3 bases and J by 0 bases, with 11 bases between them. The CDR3 is 15 residues long. Per germline, CDR1 KGHDR and CDR2 SFDVKD. CDR3: CATSDHKISSYEQYF. For the CDR3, the DNA is TGTGCCACCAGTGATCACAAAATAAGCTCCTACGAGCAGTACTTC.

Remarks on this clonotype: Sequence at one end of the junction differs from germline and may be a read error. The chain carries TRBV5-1 and TRBJ1-1, with a possible D match to TRBD1 (5 bases). Germline V gene sequence: CDR1 SGHRS, CDR2 YFSETQ. The length of the CDR3 is 13 residues. CDR3 nucleotide sequence: TGCGCCAGCAGCTTGGCATGGGGCTCCGAAGGTTACTTT. It is translated as CASSLAWGSEGYF.

This clonotype was seen at least ten times. The gene calls are TRBV20-1 and TRBJ1-5, with D possibly matching TRBD1 (6 bases). V lost 5 bases to trimming and J lost 1 base, with 18 bases between them. The CDR3 is 16 residues long. Germline V CDR1 and CDR2: DFQATT, SNEGSKA (reference sequence). The CDR3 loop is CSAGASGGRSNQPQHF. CDR3 DNA: TGCAGTGCTGGGGCCTCGGGGGGGCGCAGCAATCAGCCCCAGCATTTT.

This clonotype appeared a few times. This chain joins TRBV6-1 and TRBJ2-7; 11 bases fit TRBD2. Germline values: CDR1 MNHNS, CDR2 SASEGT. The CDR3 totals 16 residues. V lost 5 bases, J lost 4 bases, and 10 bases stayed unmatched. CDR3 sequence reads: CASSLQTSGISYEQYF. The DNA of the CDR3 is TGTGCCAGCAGTCTCCAGACTAGCGGGATCTCGTACGAGCAGTACTTC.

There are many counts of this clonotype. The chain employs TRBV20-1 and TRBJ1-6; D not resolved. Trimming pared 0 bases from V and 10 bases from J, leaving 25 bases between. This CDR3 comprises 18 residues. CDR1 and CDR2 from the germline V gene are DFQATT and SNEGSKA (reference sequence). The CDR3 is CSARETFRGGSHTSPLHF. The CDR3 coding sequence is TGCAGTGCTAGAGAGACTTTCCGCGGAGGCTCTCATACGTCACCCCTCCACTTT.

On this clonotype: A much bigger clone sits one base away, suggesting this may be a read error. This chain connects TRBV12-3 or TRBV12-4 to TRBJ2-2, with D unclear. This CDR3 is 13 amino acids long. V lost 3 bases to trimming and J lost 7 bases, with 9 bases between them. The CDR3 loop is CASSFHLGGELFF. The CDR3 bases are TGTGCCAGCAGTTTCCACTTGGGCGGGGAGCTGTTTTTT.

The sample holds many counts of this clonotype. The chain recombines TRBV28 with TRBJ2-7; 11 bases map to TRBD1. Germline assignment: CDR1 MDHEN and CDR2 SYDVKM. The V and J ends lost 6 bases and 6 bases, in that order; junction bases with no gene match: 10. CDR3 length: 15 residues. CDR3 bases: TGTGCCAGCAGCATTCATCCGGGACAGGGGGGCGAGCAGTACTTC. Encoded protein: CASSIHPGQGGEQYF.

This clonotype appeared many times. The chain links TRBV19 to TRBJ1-2, with 7 bases identical to TRBD1. This CDR3 spans 15 amino acids. J lost 6 bases, V lost 7 bases, and 14 bases had no gene match. CDR1 is LNHDA, CDR2 SQIVND, per germline (reference sequence). The CDR3 DNA sequence: TGTGCCAGTAAACCCGAGGACAGGCTCGGTCATGGCTACACCTTC. Amino acids: CASKPEDRLGHGYTF. The whole variable domain, remainder taken from reference TRBV19 and TRBJ1-2, is DGGITQSPKYLFRKEGQNVTLSCEQNLNHDAMYWYRQDPGQGLRLIYYSQIVNDFQKGDIAEGYSVSREKKESFPLTVTSAQKNPTAFYLCASKPEDRLGHGYTFGSGTRLTVV.